These 10 T cell receptor beta chains came from one sample sequenced in a study of CD8+ T cells in alopecia areata. RNA was extracted and reverse transcribed into cDNA as the sequencing template. Assay used: immunoSEQ multiplex PCR; TCRdb lists only in-frame clones, some missing. The sample shows nearly 200,000 clones, 58% of them seen only once. Treatment denoted: oral pan-JAK inhibitor, 5-10 mg twice daily. The material was CD4+ T cells sorted from blood, obtained at week 24, from a patient treated with tofacitinib. Every receptor here comes from a human donor with alopecia areata.

This sequence joins TRBV15 and TRBJ2-1, with TRBD2 identical over 10 bases. Trimming at V came to 0 bases and at J to 8 bases, leaving 10 bases not matched to a gene. CDR3 size: 17 residues. CDR1 and CDR2 (germline): LNHNV, YYDKDF (reference sequence). Here the CDR3 reads CATSRDGSSGGRDEQFF. The CDR3 DNA reads as TGTGCCACCAGCAGAGATGGGTCTAGCGGGGGCCGGGATGAGCAGTTCTTC.

The chain combines TRBV9 with TRBJ2-7, with D possibly TRBD1 on 5 matching bases. V shed 0 bases and J shed 2 bases, with 9 bases lying between them. The CDR3 is made up of 14 amino acids. Germline V gene sequence: CDR1 SGDLS, CDR2 YYNGEE. The CDR3 coding sequence is TGTGCCAGCAGCGTAGGACAGAGAACCTACGAGCAGTACTTC. This sequence encodes CASSVGQRTYEQYF.

This clone was seen a few times. V usage is TRBV11-3 and J usage is TRBJ2-5; TRBD2 agrees at 7 bases. Germline V gene data show CDR1 as SGHNT and CDR2 as YENEEA. The V gene end was trimmed by 1 base and the J gene end by 1 base; junction bases not matched to a gene: 6. This CDR3 has 16 amino acids. The CDR3 nucleotides read TGTGCCAGCAGCTTAGGGGCTAGCGGAGCCCAAGAGACCCAGTACTTC. It is translated as CASSLGASGAQETQYF.

This clone has a handful of counts. The chain recombines TRBV15 with TRBJ1-4; no reliable D call. Trimming left V 1 base short and J 8 bases short, with 8 bases between. Germline values: CDR1 LNHNV, CDR2 YYDKDF (reference sequence). CDR3 length equals 13 residues. CDR3 amino acids: CATSRGPEEKLFF. The CDR3 region has the DNA TGTGCCACCAGCAGAGGTCCCGAGGAAAAACTGTTTTTT.

This rearrangement joins TRBV25-1 to TRBJ2-7; 7 bases align to TRBD1. The trim removed 10 bases at V and 0 bases at J, leaving 6 bases unmatched. This CDR3 comprises 13 residues. Per the germline V gene, CDR1 is MGHDK and CDR2 is SYGVNS. This CDR3 reads CATTDRSSYEQYF. Written as DNA, the CDR3 is TGTGCCACTACGGACAGGAGCTCCTACGAGCAGTACTTC.

The chain combines TRBV28 with TRBJ1-1; D uncertain. Per the germline V gene, CDR1 is MDHEN and CDR2 is SYDVKM. The CDR3 covers 13 residues. The V and J ends lost 7 bases and 0 bases respectively, with 9 bases between them. CDR3 sequence: CASISFLNTEAFF. CDR3 nucleotides: TGTGCCAGCATATCTTTCTTGAACACTGAAGCTTTCTTT.

This chain connects TRBV4-3 to TRBJ2-3, with 9 bases lining up with TRBD2. The CDR3 spans 15 residues. CDR1 and CDR2 (germline): LGHNA, YSLEER. The V and J ends lost 1 base and 2 bases, in that order; junction bases with no gene match: 1. The CDR3: CASSQGLAVTDTQYF. In DNA form, the CDR3 reads TGCGCCAGCAGCCAAGGACTAGCGGTCACAGATACGCAGTATTTT.

The CDR3 loop reads CSVARGGRTGELFF. CDR3 coding DNA: TGCAGCGTTGCAAGGGGCGGGCGCACCGGGGAGCTGTTTTTT. The rearrangement joins TRBV29-1 to TRBJ2-2; D might be TRBD1 or TRBD2, each matching 5 bases. CDR3 length: 14 amino acids. The germline V and J ends were trimmed by 4 bases and 4 bases, with 13 bases remaining between them. Germline values: CDR1 SQVTM, CDR2 ANQGSEA.

The chain carries TRBV29-1 and TRBJ1-1; TRBD1 might be the D (6 bases). Trimming shortened V by 0 bases and J by 2 bases, and 19 bases separated the two germline ends. The length of the CDR3 is 17 residues. CDR1 is SQVTM and CDR2 is ANQGSEA in the germline V gene. CDR3: CSVEDRRNLDSNTEAFF. The CDR3 DNA follows: TGCAGCGTTGAAGATAGAAGGAACTTGGACAGTAACACTGAAGCTTTCTTT.

V is TRBV19 and J is TRBJ1-5, with 9 positions matching TRBD1. Germline V gene data show CDR1 as LNHDA and CDR2 as SQIVND (reference sequence). With 6 bases clipped from V and 6 bases from J, the junction kept 6 bases outside the gene matches. This CDR3 region has 14 residues. The CDR3 is CASSGTGISQPQHF. The CDR3 DNA reads TGTGCCAGTAGCGGGACAGGGATCTCTCAGCCCCAGCATTTT.